One and the same sample provided the 27 T cell receptor beta chains below, sequenced in a study of blood T cell repertoires in COVID-19. The protocol was immunoSEQ multiplex PCR, while the TCRdb copy is restricted to in-frame clones and leaves out a portion. The top ten hold 6.2% of the sample, which has about 240,000 clones, roughly nine tenths seen once. Material: peripheral blood. The receptor set was obtained from a man aged 60 to 69 with acute or convalescent COVID-19.

The chain carries TRBV4-1 and TRBJ2-3, with D tentatively TRBD1 (5 bases). Germline V gene lookup returns CDR1 MGHRA and CDR2 YSYEKL. The ends were cut back, 2 bases at V and 1 base at J, with 10 bases in the middle. CDR3 length: 15 residues. In DNA form, the CDR3 reads TGCGCCAGCAGCCAAATTGGGGCCCGCACAGATACGCAGTATTTT. Encoded protein: CASSQIGARTDTQYF.

In this sample, this clone turned up once. The gene calls are TRBV5-8 and TRBJ2-7, with 9 bases lining up with TRBD1. The J segment lost 0 bases and the V segment lost 3 bases, leaving 13 bases of the junction unmatched. This CDR3 spans 18 amino acids. Germline CDR1 reads SGHTS; CDR2 reads YDEGEE. The CDR3 loop is CASSSGDRVWDSSYEQYF. DNA for the CDR3: TGTGCCAGCAGCTCCGGGGACAGGGTTTGGGACAGCTCCTACGAGCAGTACTTC. The whole variable domain, remainder taken from reference TRBV5-8 and TRBJ2-7, is EAGVTQSPTHLIKTRGQQATLRCSPISGHTSVYWYQQALGLGLQFLLWYDEGEERNRGNFPPRFSGRQFPNYSSELNVNALELEDSALYLCASSSGDRVWDSSYEQYFGPGTRLTVT.

This sequence joins TRBV24-1 and TRBJ1-5; D is possibly TRBD1 (6 bases). The CDR3 spans 15 residues. With 3 bases removed from V and 0 bases from J, the gap between germline ends came to 8 bases. Germline loops: CDR1 KGHDR, CDR2 SFDVKD. The CDR3 sequence: CATSDGTPSNQPQHF. The CDR3 DNA reads as TGTGCCACCAGTGATGGGACACCTAGCAATCAGCCCCAGCATTTT.

J is TRBJ2-7 and V is TRBV11-1; 8 bases line up with TRBD2. Germline CDR1 SGHAT, CDR2 FQDESV (reference sequence). The CDR3 has 16 amino acids. Trimming at V came to 1 base and at J to 0 bases, leaving 5 bases not matched to a gene. CDR3 bases: TGTGCCAGCAGCTTAGGGGAGACTAGCGTCTCCTACGAGCAGTACTTC. Translating gives CASSLGETSVSYEQYF.

The chain couples TRBV4-2 to TRBJ2-7; 7 bases align to TRBD1. The V gene's germline CDR1 is LGHNA and CDR2 YNFKEQ. There are 17 residues in the CDR3. V lost 0 bases to trimming and J lost 4 bases; unmatched junction nucleotides: 12. The chain's CDR3 is CASSQDGGGQDPYEQYF. CDR3 nucleotides: TGTGCCAGCAGCCAAGATGGAGGAGGACAGGATCCGTACGAGCAGTACTTC.

The rearrangement links TRBV7-9 to TRBJ2-5; TRBD1 matches at 7 bases. V trimming: 4 bases; J trimming: 7 bases; junction bases outside the gene matches: 12. CDR1 is SEHNR, CDR2 FQNEAQ, per germline (reference sequence). There are 15 residues in the CDR3. The CDR3 loop reads CASSSLQDRRGTQYF. Here the CDR3 DNA reads TGTGCCAGCAGCTCACTTCAGGACAGGAGAGGGACCCAGTACTTC.

The count of this clone is one. The chain carries TRBV27 and TRBJ1-2; D possibly corresponds to TRBD1 (5 bases). The germline V and J ends were trimmed by 5 bases and 4 bases, with 8 bases remaining between them. The CDR3 is 12 amino acids. Germline CDR1 reads MNHEY; CDR2 reads SMNVEV (reference sequence). This chain's CDR3 is CASSPDSYGYTF. As DNA, the CDR3 is TGTGCCAGCAGTCCTGACAGCTATGGCTACACCTTC.

The chain combines TRBV3-1 (or the pseudogene TRBV3-2) with TRBJ2-2; 7 nucleotides match TRBD2. CDR3 length: 15 amino acids. Looked up from germline, CDR1 is LGHDT and CDR2 is YNNKEL (reference sequence). The V gene end was trimmed by 4 bases and the J gene end by 5 bases; junction bases not matched to a gene: 7. CDR3 coding DNA: TGTGCCAGCAGCCTCCCAATGGGGGGGACCGGGGAGCTGTTTTTT. Its protein is CASSLPMGGTGELFF.

The V call is TRBV5-1, the J call TRBJ2-3; 9 nucleotides match TRBD2. The CDR3 runs to 16 residues. Per the germline V gene, CDR1 is SGHRS and CDR2 is YFSETQ. Germline trimming cut 2 bases from V and 4 bases from J; bases unmatched to any gene: 8. This CDR3 reads CASSLNSGRGADTQYF. The CDR3 nucleotides are TGCGCCAGCAGCTTAAATAGCGGGAGAGGGGCAGATACGCAGTATTTT.

This clone was seen a handful of times. The chain uses TRBV19 and TRBJ2-7; 13 bases line up with TRBD2. CDR1 is LNHDA, CDR2 SQIVND, per germline (reference sequence). Trimming removed 6 bases from V and 4 bases from J; junction bases left unmatched: 6. The CDR3 is made up of 15 amino acids. CDR3 in DNA: TGTGCCAGTAGAACTCGGACTAGCGGGAGATACGAGCAGTACTTC. Translated: CASRTRTSGRYEQYF.

V and J are TRBV28 and TRBJ1-3, with 8 bases that match TRBD1. With V trimmed by 2 bases and J by 3 bases, 6 bases remained unmatched. This CDR3 is built from 16 residues. In germline, CDR1 is MDHEN, CDR2 SYDVKM. CDR3 loop: CASSLGQGARGNTIYF. As DNA, the CDR3 is TGTGCCAGCAGTTTAGGGCAGGGGGCGCGTGGAAACACCATATATTTT.

This chain connects TRBV6-1 to TRBJ2-3; a weak D match, TRBD2 (5 bases). Germline V gene data show CDR1 as MNHNS and CDR2 as SASEGT. V lost 2 bases and J lost 0, with 9 bases in between. The CDR3 has 15 amino acids. DNA for the CDR3: TGTGCCAGCAGTGAACGCCCGGGGAGCACAGATACGCAGTATTTT. Protein sequence: CASSERPGSTDTQYF.

The CDR3 sequence is CASSRQGRGETQYF. DNA of the CDR3: TGTGCCAGCAGTCGACAGGGGCGGGGGGAGACCCAGTACTTC. The rearrangement uses TRBV25-1 and TRBJ2-5; possibly TRBD1 for D (8 bases). The CDR3 is made up of 14 amino acids. V was trimmed by 5 bases and J by 5 bases, leaving 15 bases between them. The germline V gene has CDR1 MGHDK and CDR2 SYGVNS.

The chain couples TRBV19 to TRBJ1-2; D is unresolved. The CDR3 consists of 11 residues. The V and J ends lost 5 bases and 8 bases respectively, with 9 bases between them. Germline CDR1 reads LNHDA; CDR2 reads SQIVND (reference sequence). CDR3 nucleotides: TGTGCCAGTAGTGAGGCAGAGGGCTACACCTTC. Its protein is CASSEAEGYTF.

This clone showed up just once. The chain recombines TRBV7-9 with TRBJ2-1, with a weak D call TRBD2 (6 bases). The germline V and J ends were trimmed by 5 bases and 0 bases, with 20 bases remaining between them. The CDR3 runs to 18 residues. CDR1 SEHNR and CDR2 FQNEAQ come from the germline V gene (reference sequence). CDR3 coding DNA: TGTGCCAGCAGCCTTAACCCGAGGGGACTGAGCTCCTACAATGAGCAGTTCTTC. It encodes CASSLNPRGLSSYNEQFF.

CDR3 nucleotides: TGTGCCATCAGTGACGGGAGTGGAGAGACCCAGTACTTC. It codes for CAISDGSGETQYF. J is TRBJ2-5 and V is TRBV10-3, with D perhaps TRBD2 (6 bases). V lost 3 bases to trimming and J lost 4 bases, with 9 bases between them. CDR1 is ENHRY and CDR2 is SYGVKD in the germline V gene. CDR3 length: 13 amino acids.

The chain links TRBV28 to TRBJ2-2; TRBD1 matches 8 bases. Germline CDR1 is MDHEN and CDR2 is SYDVKM. This CDR3 contains 12 residues. J gave up 15 bases and V 6 bases, and 9 bases lay outside the gene matches. The chain's CDR3 is CASRQRQGWLFF. In DNA, the CDR3 is TGTGCCAGCAGACAAAGACAGGGGTGGTTGTTTTTT.

V gene TRBV28 combines with J gene TRBJ1-4; possibly TRBD1 for D (5 bases). The CDR3 totals 14 residues. Looked up from germline, CDR1 is MDHEN and CDR2 is SYDVKM. V was pared by 1 base and J by 6 bases, with 9 bases between. This chain's CDR3 is CASSLLGVDEKLFF. The CDR3 DNA follows: TGTGCCAGCAGTTTATTAGGGGTGGATGAAAAACTGTTTTTT.

This sequence joins TRBV28 and TRBJ2-1; 7 nucleotides align to TRBD2. V dropped 2 bases and J dropped 14; count of bases not matched to a gene: 9. The CDR3 spans 13 residues. Germline CDR1 MDHEN, CDR2 SYDVKM. CDR3 DNA sequence: TGTGCCAGCAGTTTAGCTCTAGCGGTACGAAAGTTCTTC. Protein product: CASSLALAVRKFF. Looking up the rest from reference TRBV28 and TRBJ2-1 gives the full variable domain: DVKVTQSSRYLVKRTGEKVFLECVQDMDHENMFWYRQDPGLGLRLIYFSYDVKMKEKGDIPEGYSVSREKKERFSLILESASTNQTSMYLCASSLALAVRKFFGPGTRLTVL.

The J gene is TRBJ2-1, the V gene TRBV13; no clear D. Germline CDR1 and CDR2: PRHDT and FYEKMQ (reference sequence). This CDR3 spans 13 amino acids. V was cut by 5 bases and J by 9 bases, with 14 bases left in between. CDR3 sequence: CASSAVRPSEQFF. In DNA, the CDR3 is TGTGCCAGCAGCGCGGTAAGACCTAGTGAGCAGTTCTTC.

There are a few counts of this clone. This sequence joins TRBV10-3 and TRBJ2-1; 13 nucleotides align to TRBD2. Trimming took 10 bases from V and 6 from J; bases not matched to a gene: 3. CDR3 length equals 13 residues. Germline values: CDR1 ENHRY, CDR2 SYGVKD. CDR3 in DNA: TGTGCCACACGACTAGCGGGAGGCAATGAGCAGTTCTTC. It is translated as CATRLAGGNEQFF.

This clone was observed once. The genes are TRBV7-2 and TRBJ1-2; 7 nucleotides match TRBD1. V was pared by 4 bases and J by 4 bases, with 6 bases of the junction left unmatched. The CDR3 runs to 14 residues. Germline lookup yields CDR1 SGHTA and CDR2 FQGNSA. Written as DNA, the CDR3 is TGTGCCAGCAGCTCGAACGACAGGGTCTATGGCTACACCTTC. As protein: CASSSNDRVYGYTF.

The chain links TRBV7-9 to TRBJ2-1, with 9 bases lining up with TRBD2. The CDR3 consists of 16 residues. The germline gives CDR1 SEHNR, CDR2 FQNEAQ (reference sequence). V shed 7 bases, J shed 6 bases, and the junction held 13 bases outside the gene matches. The CDR3 nucleotides are TGTGCCAGCACCAAGAGTCGGCTAGCGGGAAGCAATGAGCAGTTCTTC. Translated: CASTKSRLAGSNEQFF.

V is TRBV28 and J is TRBJ1-2; D is unclear. Trimming removed 4 bases at V and 4 bases at J, with 7 bases between. The CDR3 is 12 amino acids. The germline gives CDR1 MDHEN, CDR2 SYDVKM. CDR3 DNA sequence: TGTGCCAGCAGTTCCGGTTCCTATGGCTACACCTTC. This encodes CASSSGSYGYTF.

The V and J genes are TRBV4-2 and TRBJ2-6, with D uncertain. Germline V gene data show CDR1 as LGHNA and CDR2 as YNFKEQ. This CDR3 is built from 18 residues. Deletions cut 0 bases from V and 3 bases from J, with 15 bases between. In DNA form, the CDR3 reads TGTGCCAGCAGCCAAGAAGAGGCCTTGAGTCTTGGGGCCAACGTCCTGACTTTC. Translation gives CASSQEEALSLGANVLTF.

The chain joins TRBV4-3 to TRBJ2-7; 9 bases line up with TRBD2. V was clipped by 1 base and J by 5 bases; unmatched bases: 6. CDR3 size: 15 residues. Germline V gene data show CDR1 as LGHNA and CDR2 as YSLEER. Here the CDR3 DNA reads TGCGCCAGCAGCCAAGGCCTAGCGGGGATAAACGAGCAGTACTTC. This gives the protein CASSQGLAGINEQYF.

This chain connects TRBV10-1 to TRBJ2-1; 10 positions match TRBD2. Trimming removed 2 bases from V and 7 bases from J; junction bases left unmatched: 8. Germline CDR1 is WNHNN and CDR2 is SYGVQD (reference sequence). The length of the CDR3 is 16 residues. The CDR3 DNA follows: TGCGCCAGCAGTGAGAAAACTAGCGGGAAGGGGAATGAGCAGTTCTTC. This encodes CASSEKTSGKGNEQFF.